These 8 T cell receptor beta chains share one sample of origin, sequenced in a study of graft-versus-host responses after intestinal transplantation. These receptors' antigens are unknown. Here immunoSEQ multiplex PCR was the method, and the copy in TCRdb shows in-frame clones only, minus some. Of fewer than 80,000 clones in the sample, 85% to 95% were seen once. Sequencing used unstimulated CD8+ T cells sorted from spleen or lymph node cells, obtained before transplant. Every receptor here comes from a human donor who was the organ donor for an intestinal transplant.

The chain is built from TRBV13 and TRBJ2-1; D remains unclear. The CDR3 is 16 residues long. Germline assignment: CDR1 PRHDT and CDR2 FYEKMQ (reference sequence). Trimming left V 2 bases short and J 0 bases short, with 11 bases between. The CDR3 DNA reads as TGTGCCAGCAGCTTATGGCAATCAAGCTCCTACAATGAGCAGTTCTTC. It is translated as CASSLWQSSSYNEQFF. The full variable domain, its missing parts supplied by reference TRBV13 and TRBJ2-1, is AAGVIQSPRHLIKEKRETATLKCYPIPRHDTVYWYQQGPGQDPQFLISFYEKMQSDKGSIPDRFSAQQFSDYHSELNMSSLELGDSALYFCASSLWQSSSYNEQFFGPGTRLTVL.

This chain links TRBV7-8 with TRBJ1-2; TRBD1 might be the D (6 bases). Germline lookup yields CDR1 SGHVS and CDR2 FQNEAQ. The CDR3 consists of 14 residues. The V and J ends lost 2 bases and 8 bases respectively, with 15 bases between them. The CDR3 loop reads CASSLSIRGQGYTF. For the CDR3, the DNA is TGTGCCAGCAGCTTATCTATACGAGGACAGGGCTACACCTTC. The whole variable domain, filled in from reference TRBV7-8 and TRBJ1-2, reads GAGVSQSPRYKVAKRGQDVALRCDPISGHVSLFWYQQALGQGPEFLTYFQNEAQLDKSGLPSDRFFAERPEGSVSTLKIQRTQQEDSAVYLCASSLSIRGQGYTFGSGTRLTVV.

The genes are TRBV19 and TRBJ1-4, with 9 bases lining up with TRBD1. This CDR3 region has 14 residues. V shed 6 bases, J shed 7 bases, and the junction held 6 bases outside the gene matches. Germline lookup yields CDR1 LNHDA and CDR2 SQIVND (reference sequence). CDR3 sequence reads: CASRRRDRVEKLFF. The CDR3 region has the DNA TGTGCCAGTAGGCGACGGGACAGGGTTGAAAAACTGTTTTTT. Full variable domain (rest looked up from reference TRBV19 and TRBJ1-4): DGGITQSPKYLFRKEGQNVTLSCEQNLNHDAMYWYRQDPGQGLRLIYYSQIVNDFQKGDIAEGYSVSREKKESFPLTVTSAQKNPTAFYLCASRRRDRVEKLFFGSGTQLSVL.

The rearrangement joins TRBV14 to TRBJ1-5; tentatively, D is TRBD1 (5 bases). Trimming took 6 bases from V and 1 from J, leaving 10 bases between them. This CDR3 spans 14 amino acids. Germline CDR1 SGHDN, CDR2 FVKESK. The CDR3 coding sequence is TGTGCCAGCAGACAGGTGGGGAGCAATCAGCCCCAGCATTTT. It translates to CASRQVGSNQPQHF.

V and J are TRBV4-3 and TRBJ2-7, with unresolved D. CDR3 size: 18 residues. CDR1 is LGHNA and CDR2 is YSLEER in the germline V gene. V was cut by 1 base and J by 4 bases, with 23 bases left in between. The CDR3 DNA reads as TGCGCCAGCAGCCAAGGTCGATCGTCTGGCCGCTTATCTTACGAGCAGTACTTC. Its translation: CASSQGRSSGRLSYEQYF.

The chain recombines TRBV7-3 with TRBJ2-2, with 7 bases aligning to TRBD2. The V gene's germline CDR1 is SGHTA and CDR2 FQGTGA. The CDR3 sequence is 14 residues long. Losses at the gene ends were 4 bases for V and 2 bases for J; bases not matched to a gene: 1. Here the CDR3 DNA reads TGTGCCAGCAGCTGGGGACTAAACACCGGGGAGCTGTTTTTT. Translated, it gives CASSWGLNTGELFF. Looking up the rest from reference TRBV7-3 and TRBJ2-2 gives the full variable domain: GAGVSQTPSNKVTEKGKYVELRCDPISGHTALYWYRQSLGQGPEFLIYFQGTGAADDSGLPNDRFFAVRPEGSVSTLKIQRTERGDSAVYLCASSWGLNTGELFFGEGSRLTVL.

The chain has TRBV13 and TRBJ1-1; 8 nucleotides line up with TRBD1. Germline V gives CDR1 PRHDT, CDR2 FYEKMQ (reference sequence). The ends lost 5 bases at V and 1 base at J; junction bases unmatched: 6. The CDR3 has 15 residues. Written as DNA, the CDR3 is TGTGCCAGCAGCCATCGGACAGGGCCGAACACTGAAGCTTTCTTT. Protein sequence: CASSHRTGPNTEAFF.

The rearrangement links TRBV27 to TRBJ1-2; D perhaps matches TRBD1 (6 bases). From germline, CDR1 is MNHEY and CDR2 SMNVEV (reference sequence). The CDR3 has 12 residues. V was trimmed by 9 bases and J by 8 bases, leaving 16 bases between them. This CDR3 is CASFGQPLGYTF. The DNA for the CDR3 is TGTGCCAGTTTCGGACAGCCCCTAGGCTACACCTTC.